This T cell receptor (beta chain) was profiled in a study of T cell changes during pregnancy in multiple sclerosis. The CDR3 spans 16 residues. V lost 5 bases, J lost 0 bases, and 1 base stayed unmatched. Germline V gene sequence: CDR1 LNHNV, CDR2 YYDKDF (reference sequence). The table came from immunoSEQ multiplex PCR; TCRdb's copy has only in-frame clones and leaves some out. The data show approximately 100,000 clones, around 92% seen once. Sequencing was performed on peripheral blood, taken in the third trimester of pregnancy. The chain carries TRBV15 and TRBJ2-6; 10 bases align to TRBD1. The receptor was derived from a female donor with multiple sclerosis, enrolled in a pregnancy study. The CDR3: CATSRDRGSGANVLTF. The CDR3 bases are TGTGCCACCAGCCGGGACAGGGGCTCTGGGGCCAACGTCCTGACTTTC.